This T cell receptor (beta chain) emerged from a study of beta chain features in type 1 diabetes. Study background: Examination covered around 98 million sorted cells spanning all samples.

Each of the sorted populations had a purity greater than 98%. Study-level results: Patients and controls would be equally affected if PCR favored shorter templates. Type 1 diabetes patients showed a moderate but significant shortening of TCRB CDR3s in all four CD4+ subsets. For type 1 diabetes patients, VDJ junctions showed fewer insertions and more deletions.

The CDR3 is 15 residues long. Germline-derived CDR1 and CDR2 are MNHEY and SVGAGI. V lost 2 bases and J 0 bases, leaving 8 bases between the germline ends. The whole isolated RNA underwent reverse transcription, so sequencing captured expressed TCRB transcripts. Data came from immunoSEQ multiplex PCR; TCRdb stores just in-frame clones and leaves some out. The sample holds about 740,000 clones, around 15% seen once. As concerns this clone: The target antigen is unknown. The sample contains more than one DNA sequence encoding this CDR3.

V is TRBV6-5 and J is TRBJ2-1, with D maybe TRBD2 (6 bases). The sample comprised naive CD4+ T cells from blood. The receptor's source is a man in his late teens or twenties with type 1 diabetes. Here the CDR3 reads CASSYGGSSYNEQFF. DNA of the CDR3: TGTGCCAGCAGTTACGGAGGGAGCTCCTACAATGAGCAGTTCTTC.